Listed here are 14 T cell receptor beta chains from one sample, sequenced in a study of glioma-infiltrating T cells after dendritic cell vaccination. Data came from immunoSEQ multiplex PCR; TCRdb stores just in-frame clones and leaves some out. The sample lists over 90,000 clones; approximately 87% were seen once. This sample comprised blood, obtained before dendritic cell vaccination. The receptors derive from a human donor with glioblastoma.

This chain links TRBV19 with TRBJ1-5; 10 nucleotides match TRBD1. With 3 bases clipped from V and 2 bases from J, the junction kept 10 bases outside the gene matches. The CDR3 extends over 18 amino acids. The V gene's germline CDR1 is LNHDA and CDR2 SQIVND (reference sequence). This CDR3 is CASSMRTGGRSGNQPQHF. The CDR3 DNA follows: TGTGCCAGTAGTATGAGGACAGGGGGACGGTCGGGCAATCAGCCCCAGCATTTT.

This clone was found once. V usage is TRBV7-2 and J usage is TRBJ2-7; D call uncertain. Trimming cost V 3 bases and J 7 bases, with 10 bases left between them. This CDR3 has 12 amino acids. Germline V gene data show CDR1 as SGHTA and CDR2 as FQGNSA. The CDR3 protein is CASSFTLREQYF. CDR3 nucleotide sequence: TGTGCCAGCAGCTTTACCCTACGAGAGCAGTACTTC.

This clone was counted a single time. The chain links TRBV5-1 to TRBJ2-2; a weak D match, TRBD2 (6 bases). The CDR3 runs 15 residues. Germline V CDR1 and CDR2: SGHRS, YFSETQ. Between the trimmed V and J ends, which lost 7 bases and 4 bases, there was a span of 17 bases. CDR3 residues: CASGMGGSTTGELFF. The CDR3 DNA reads as TGCGCCAGCGGAATGGGGGGTAGTACCACCGGGGAGCTGTTTTTT.

This chain uses TRBV6-6 with TRBJ1-2; 8 nucleotides align to TRBD1. Looked up from germline, CDR1 is MNHNY and CDR2 is SVGAGI (reference sequence). Unmatched junction bases numbered 16, after V lost 7 bases and J lost 6 bases. There are 16 residues in the CDR3. The CDR3 DNA sequence: TGTGCCAGCACCAAAGCCCTACAGGGGGAGTTTAATGGCTACACCTTC. Translated, it gives CASTKALQGEFNGYTF.

The CDR3 DNA reads as TGCGCCAGCAGCCTTCTGAACACTGAAGCTTTCTTT. It codes for CASSLLNTEAFF. This chain links TRBV10-1 with TRBJ1-1, with D uncertain. This CDR3 is 12 amino acids long. V lost 6 bases, J lost 0 bases, and 5 bases lay in between. Germline CDR1 reads WNHNN; CDR2 reads SYGVQD (reference sequence).

CDR3 in amino acids: CASSLGQGTSGEQYF. The CDR3 nucleotides read TGTGCCAGCAGCTTAGGGCAGGGGACCTCCGGGGAGCAGTACTTC. This chain links TRBV7-9 with TRBJ2-5; D may be TRBD1 (6 bases). V was clipped by 1 base and J by 11 bases, with 20 bases between them. Germline V lookup: CDR1 SEHNR, CDR2 FQNEAQ (reference sequence). There are 15 residues in the CDR3.

This sequence joins TRBV6-1 and TRBJ2-7, with a tentative D call TRBD2 (5 bases). V was pared by 5 bases and J by 9 bases, with 14 bases between. The CDR3 consists of 12 residues. Germline lookup yields CDR1 MNHNS and CDR2 SASEGT. The CDR3 DNA sequence: TGTGCCAGCAGTTGGACTCGTACGGTGCAGTACTTC. Protein: CASSWTRTVQYF.

The rearrangement links TRBV7-9 to TRBJ2-3; possible D gene TRBD1, 6 bases. The CDR3 runs 15 residues. Germline CDR1 is SEHNR and CDR2 is FQNEAQ (reference sequence). Trimming cost V 3 bases and J 1 base, with 11 bases left between them. The CDR3: CASSFYAGGTDTQYF. The CDR3 DNA is TGTGCCAGCAGCTTTTATGCAGGGGGCACAGATACGCAGTATTTT.

V gene TRBV5-1 combines with J gene TRBJ2-3; 7 positions match TRBD2. This CDR3 has 15 amino acids. Germline V CDR1 and CDR2: SGHRS, YFSETQ. V lost 0 bases, J lost 2 bases, and 3 bases stayed unmatched. CDR3 region: CASSLERGFTDTQYF. In DNA, the CDR3 is TGCGCCAGCAGCTTGGAGCGGGGTTTCACAGATACGCAGTATTTT.

This clone was picked up one time. J is TRBJ2-5 and V is TRBV5-1; TRBD1 might be the D (5 bases). The CDR3 is made up of 13 amino acids. The V and J ends lost 2 bases and 7 bases respectively, with 12 bases between them. CDR1 SGHRS and CDR2 YFSETQ come from the germline V gene. CDR3 coding DNA: TGCGCCAGCAGCTTCGAAGGGGATGGGACCCAGTACTTC. Translation: CASSFEGDGTQYF.

In its sample, this clone was seen a few times. The chain recombines TRBV6-5 with TRBJ1-3, with D tentatively TRBD1 (5 bases). V shed 6 bases and J shed 1 base, with 10 bases lying between them. The CDR3 sequence is 14 residues long. Germline lookup yields CDR1 MNHEY and CDR2 SVGAGI. The CDR3 here is CASSRGSSGNTIYF. CDR3 nucleotide sequence: TGTGCCAGCAGCCGGGGGTCTTCTGGAAACACCATATATTTT.

V gene TRBV10-2 combines with J gene TRBJ1-1, with D tentatively TRBD1 (6 bases). The CDR3 has 15 residues. CDR1 and CDR2 from the germline V gene are WSHSY and SAAADI. V lost 7 bases to trimming and J lost 4 bases, with 19 bases between them. The CDR3 loop is CASIGQPYDFTEAFF. CDR3 in DNA: TGCGCCAGCATTGGACAGCCCTACGACTTCACTGAAGCTTTCTTT.

The chain is built from TRBV6-1 and TRBJ1-2; D may be TRBD1 (5 bases). This CDR3 contains 15 residues. V was clipped by 6 bases and J by 8 bases, with 22 bases between them. Germline CDR1 is MNHNS and CDR2 is SASEGT. The CDR3 is CASSAPVGAGNGYTF. The CDR3 nucleotides read TGTGCCAGCAGCGCCCCGGTAGGGGCAGGGAACGGCTACACCTTC.

The chain combines TRBV6-1 with TRBJ1-1; D possibly corresponds to TRBD1 (6 bases). V lost 7 bases and J 5 bases, leaving 17 bases between the germline ends. CDR3 length: 14 residues. The germline V gene encodes CDR1 MNHNS and CDR2 SASEGT. The chain's CDR3 is CASTPVRGSTEAFF. In DNA, the CDR3 is TGTGCCAGCACCCCGGTCAGGGGAAGTACTGAAGCTTTCTTT.